The clone carrying this T cell receptor beta chain appeared a few times. The target antigen is unknown. The data stem from a study of blood T cells in healthy people across ages. This CDR3 has 14 amino acids. V trimming: 5 bases; J trimming: 6 bases; junction bases outside the gene matches: 9. Per the germline V gene, CDR1 is SGHTA and CDR2 is FQGTGA. Notes on the study in general: No one knew whether donors had CMV, which possibly confounded expanded clonotype changes.

Combining a sample-barcoded 5' primer with a J-beta primer mix, a second PCR ran for roughly 7 to 11 cycles. One entry per CDR3 protein, called by TCRdb with MiXCR from the 5' RACE reads. The repertoire includes about 840,000 distinct CDR3 sequences, about 28% of them detected once, and roughly 10% sits in the top ten. These same data were also listed under a study on T cells of mothers and their children. From that report: The study recruited a few healthy Caucasian mothers and their six children as donors. Extracted RNA, in its entirety, went into cDNA synthesis at approximately 1.5 ug per 15 ul. It was found that thymic selection shapes TCR recombination output similarly in related and unrelated pairs.

Sequencing was performed on blood. The sequence derives from a middle-aged woman in good health. The chain joins TRBV7-3 to TRBJ1-2, with 7 positions matching TRBD1. The CDR3 bases are TGTGCCAGCAGCCCTACGCAGGGGGGAAATGGCTACACCTTC. As protein: CASSPTQGGNGYTF.